This passage covers 27 T cell receptor beta chains from one sample sequenced in a study of shared clonotypes between healthy human individuals. Data came from immunoSEQ multiplex PCR; TCRdb stores just in-frame clones and leaves some out. In the table there are more than 450,000 clones, less than 85% of which are singletons. What was sequenced was PBMCs. The source is a woman aged 40 to 50 in good health. Some clones in this sample may be carry-over from other donors' samples.

DNA of the CDR3: TGTGCCAGCAGTTTATGGTCTAGCGGGGAGCTGTTTTTT. Protein sequence: CASSLWSSGELFF. This chain uses TRBV27 with TRBJ2-2; D is ambiguous. The CDR3 consists of 13 residues. Trimming stripped 1 base from V and 7 bases from J, with 7 bases between. Germline V CDR1 and CDR2: MNHEY, SMNVEV (reference sequence).

The chain recombines TRBV7-9 with TRBJ1-4, with D perhaps matching TRBD1 (5 bases). Germline loops: CDR1 SEHNR, CDR2 FQNEAQ (reference sequence). The V gene lost 4 bases and the J gene lost 0 bases, with 12 bases spanning the gap. The CDR3 is 16 residues long. The chain's CDR3 is CASSSERGATNEKLFF. The CDR3 nucleotides are TGTGCCAGCAGCTCAGAGCGGGGGGCAACTAATGAAAAACTGTTTTTT.

V and J are TRBV6-5 and TRBJ2-1; D unclear. CDR1 and CDR2 (germline): MNHEY, SVGAGI. The CDR3 has 14 amino acids. V lost 6 bases and J lost 7, with 16 bases in between. CDR3 in DNA: TGTGCCAGCAGCCGCCATCAAACCATGAATGAGCAGTTCTTC. It translates to CASSRHQTMNEQFF.

V and J are TRBV6-1 and TRBJ2-2, with D tentatively TRBD2 (5 bases). The CDR3 is made up of 13 amino acids. Between the trimmed V and J ends, which lost 6 bases and 5 bases, there was a span of 10 bases. CDR1 MNHNS and CDR2 SASEGT come from the germline V gene. As DNA, the CDR3 is TGTGCCAGCAGACCCCGGAGGACCGGGGAGCTGTTTTTT. Its protein is CASRPRRTGELFF.

V and J are TRBV11-2 and TRBJ1-4, with D unclear. The V end lost 6 bases, the J end lost 8 bases, and 22 bases lay between the germline ends. The CDR3 contains 16 residues. Per the germline V gene, CDR1 is SGHAT and CDR2 is FQNNGV. DNA for the CDR3: TGTGCCAGCAGGTCTCCCAGAGGGCCTAGGGAGGAAAAACTGTTTTTT. Protein product: CASRSPRGPREEKLFF.

The chain combines TRBV15 with TRBJ2-7; D not certain. Germline-derived CDR1 and CDR2 are LNHNV and YYDKDF (reference sequence). V lost 1 base and J lost 2, with 9 bases in between. The CDR3 loop spans 14 amino acids. The CDR3 DNA sequence: TGTGCCACCAGCAGAGGGGGTTTTCCCTACGAGCAGTACTTC. It specifies CATSRGGFPYEQYF.

V usage is TRBV11-2 and J usage is TRBJ2-5; D call uncertain. CDR3 length: 14 residues. The V end was cut by 2 bases, the J end by 2 bases, with 9 bases between. Germline V gives CDR1 SGHAT, CDR2 FQNNGV. CDR3 sequence: CASSLMVGQETQYF. The CDR3 coding sequence is TGTGCCAGCAGCTTAATGGTGGGACAAGAGACCCAGTACTTC.

This clone showed up just a few times. This chain connects TRBV29-1 to TRBJ2-1; TRBD2 agrees at 8 bases. Per germline, CDR1 SQVTM and CDR2 ANQGSEA. CDR3 size: 14 residues. The trim removed 7 bases at V and 6 bases at J, leaving 11 bases unmatched. CDR3 in amino acids: CSAQSTSGGNEQFF. The CDR3 DNA is TGCAGCGCCCAAAGCACTAGCGGAGGCAATGAGCAGTTCTTC.

This chain uses TRBV15 with TRBJ1-5, with no clear D. CDR1 is LNHNV and CDR2 is YYDKDF in the germline V gene (reference sequence). V lost 0 bases and J lost 3, with 9 bases in between. This CDR3 comprises 15 residues. DNA of the CDR3: TGTGCCACCAGCAGAGATAATAGGGTCAATCAGCCCCAGCATTTT. Translating it yields CATSRDNRVNQPQHF.

This chain uses TRBV4-2 with TRBJ2-1, with TRBD2 matching over 8 bases. V dropped 2 bases and J dropped 3; count of bases not matched to a gene: 12. In germline, CDR1 is LGHNA, CDR2 YNFKEQ. This CDR3 is built from 18 residues. The CDR3 nucleotides are TGTGCCAGCAGCCAAACCGGTACTAGCGGAGTCTACTACAATGAGCAGTTCTTC. Amino acids: CASSQTGTSGVYYNEQFF.

The rearrangement uses TRBV6-4 and TRBJ2-1; 9 bases match TRBD2. V was clipped by 4 bases and J by 5 bases; unmatched bases: 9. Germline V gene lookup returns CDR1 MRHNA and CDR2 SNTAGT. This CDR3 region has 16 residues. The CDR3 is CASSALGTSSHNEQFF. CDR3 in DNA: TGTGCCAGCAGTGCCCTTGGGACTAGCAGCCACAATGAGCAGTTCTTC.

This chain joins TRBV7-2 and TRBJ2-3, with 7 bases lining up with TRBD2. V lost 5 bases, J lost 4 bases, and 6 bases stayed unmatched. CDR3 size: 14 residues. The germline gives CDR1 SGHTA, CDR2 FQGNSA. DNA of the CDR3: TGTGCCAGCAGCCTCCCGGGAGGCGCAGATACGCAGTATTTT. Its translation is CASSLPGGADTQYF.

This rearrangement joins TRBV28 to TRBJ2-4; a possible D gene is TRBD2 (7 bases). V gave up 7 bases and J gave up 13 bases, with 23 bases separating them. There are 14 residues in the CDR3. Germline CDR1 is MDHEN and CDR2 is SYDVKM. The CDR3 DNA follows: TGTGCCAGCAATTGGTTCGCGGGGGCTTCTGGGCAGTACTTC. Translating gives CASNWFAGASGQYF.

Many counts were recorded for this clone. The rearrangement links TRBV29-1 to TRBJ2-3; 7 bases agree with TRBD1. J was trimmed by 1 base and V by 5 bases; bases with no gene match: 6. CDR1 and CDR2 (germline): SQVTM, ANQGSEA. The CDR3 runs 14 residues. CDR3 sequence (DNA): TGCAGCGTTCGGGACAGTTCGGGCACAGATACGCAGTATTTT. Translation: CSVRDSSGTDTQYF.

The CDR3 loop is CSVVGPNGSDEQYF. Here the CDR3 DNA reads TGCAGCGTTGTGGGGCCAAATGGTTCTGACGAGCAGTACTTC. The V and J genes are TRBV29-1 and TRBJ2-7; tentative D call: TRBD1 (5 bases). Germline values: CDR1 SQVTM, CDR2 ANQGSEA. This CDR3 has 14 residues. V lost 4 bases and J lost 5, with 18 bases in between.

As DNA, the CDR3 is TGTGCCAGCAGTGAATTGGGACAGGAGGACGAAGCTTTCTTT. It codes for CASSELGQEDEAFF. The genes are TRBV25-1 and TRBJ1-1; 8 positions agree with TRBD1. There are 14 residues in the CDR3. CDR1 and CDR2 (germline): MGHDK, SYGVNS. Trimming took 1 base from V and 8 from J; bases not matched to a gene: 6.

This clone was counted a few times. Other DNA sequences from this sample encode an identical CDR3 as well. The chain combines TRBV11-2 with TRBJ1-1; TRBD1 might be the D (5 bases). The germline CDR1 and CDR2 sequences are SGHAT and FQNNGV. The CDR3 loop spans 13 amino acids. V dropped 2 bases and J dropped 1 base, with 5 bases sitting between them. CDR3 bases: TGTGCCAGCAGCTTACAGGGGAACACTGAAGCTTTCTTT. It codes for CASSLQGNTEAFF.

This sequence joins TRBV6-5 and TRBJ2-2, with D hard to call. The CDR3 has 15 amino acids. V was trimmed by 2 bases and J by 4 bases, leaving 11 bases between them. Per germline, CDR1 MNHEY and CDR2 SVGAGI. The CDR3 DNA reads as TGTGCCAGCAGTTACCCGGCAGGAAGCACCGGGGAGCTGTTTTTT. This translates into CASSYPAGSTGELFF.

The rearrangement uses TRBV2 and TRBJ2-3; D may be TRBD2 (6 bases). V dropped 7 bases and J dropped 0 bases, with 17 bases sitting between them. Looked up from germline, CDR1 is SNHLY and CDR2 is FYNNEI. CDR3 size: 16 residues. CDR3 sequence reads: CASTLLSGTSTDTQYF. CDR3 DNA sequence: TGTGCCAGCACCCTACTCTCCGGGACTAGCACAGATACGCAGTATTTT.

This clone has a single count. The rearrangement uses TRBV30 and TRBJ1-3; D uncertain. Germline values: CDR1 GTSNPN, CDR2 SVGIG (reference sequence). Trimming cost V 0 bases and J 2 bases, with 8 bases left between them. This CDR3 spans 14 amino acids. CDR3 bases: TGTGCCTGGAGTGTAAGCTTTGCTGGAAACACCATATATTTT. Translation gives CAWSVSFAGNTIYF. Supplemented by reference TRBV30 and TRBJ1-3, the full variable domain reads SQTIHQWPATLVQPVGSPLSLECTVEGTSNPNLYWYRQAAGRGLQLLFYSVGIGQISSEVPQNLSASRPQDRQFILSSKKLLLSDSGFYLCAWSVSFAGNTIYFGEGSWLTVV.

This chain joins TRBV5-1 and TRBJ2-5; D call uncertain. The better agreement between TRBJ2-7 and the DNA end casts doubt on the J call. Germline V CDR1 and CDR2: SGHRS, YFSETQ. This CDR3 spans 11 amino acids. CDR3 sequence: CASSLSGEQYF. CDR3 coding DNA: TGCGCCAGCAGCTTGTCGGGCGAGCAGTACTTC.

The rearrangement joins TRBV11-1 to TRBJ2-7; maybe TRBD2 (6 bases). In germline, CDR1 is SGHAT, CDR2 FQDESV (reference sequence). This CDR3 contains 13 residues. V gave up 3 bases and J gave up 7 bases, with 13 bases separating them. The CDR3 region has the DNA TGTGCCAGCAGCTTGGGGAGGCGGCAGGAGCAGTACTTC. It translates to CASSLGRRQEQYF. The full variable domain, with the rest looked up from reference TRBV11-1 and TRBJ2-7, is EAEVAQSPRYKITEKSQAVAFWCDPISGHATLYWYRQILGQGPELLVQFQDESVVDDSQLPKDRFSAERLKGVDSTLKIQPAELGDSAMYLCASSLGRRQEQYFGPGTRLTVT.

This clone was seen only a few times. The V and J genes are TRBV19 and TRBJ2-5, with D hard to call. Germline CDR1 and CDR2: LNHDA and SQIVND (reference sequence). There are 13 residues in the CDR3. The V end lost 10 bases, the J end lost 5 bases, and 17 bases lay between the germline ends. CDR3 sequence reads: CATEDRFEETQYF. CDR3 sequence (DNA): TGTGCCACCGAAGACCGATTTGAGGAGACCCAGTACTTC.

This chain's CDR3 is CASSPLQGTETEAFF. The CDR3 nucleotides are TGTGCCAGCAGTCCGCTACAGGGGACGGAGACTGAAGCTTTCTTT. The chain uses TRBV27 and TRBJ1-1; 7 bases agree with TRBD1. The CDR3 covers 15 residues. The V gene end was trimmed by 5 bases and the J gene end by 5 bases; junction bases not matched to a gene: 11. CDR1 and CDR2 (germline): MNHEY, SMNVEV (reference sequence).

This clone has ten or more counts. The chain couples TRBV2 to TRBJ1-2, with 11 bases fitting TRBD1. Germline trimming cut 3 bases from V and 5 bases from J; bases unmatched to any gene: 11. Germline CDR1 SNHLY, CDR2 FYNNEI. The CDR3 sequence is 17 residues long. The CDR3 loop reads CASSEFGTGGSSYGYTF. DNA of the CDR3: TGTGCCAGCAGTGAGTTTGGGACAGGGGGATCGAGTTATGGCTACACCTTC. Supplemented by reference TRBV2 and TRBJ1-2, the full variable domain reads EPEVTQTPSHQVTQMGQEVILRCVPISNHLYFYWYRQILGQKVEFLVSFYNNEISEKSEIFDDQFSVERPDGSNFTLKIRSTKLEDSAMYFCASSEFGTGGSSYGYTFGSGTRLTVV.

The chain recombines TRBV28 with TRBJ1-3; the D is unclear. The CDR3 is made up of 12 amino acids. The germline V gene encodes CDR1 MDHEN and CDR2 SYDVKM. V dropped 8 bases and J dropped 0 bases, with 5 bases sitting between them. In nucleotides, the CDR3 is TGTGCCAGCTTTAGCTCTGGAAACACCATATATTTT. As protein: CASFSSGNTIYF. The full variable domain, with the rest looked up from reference TRBV28 and TRBJ1-3, is DVKVTQSSRYLVKRTGEKVFLECVQDMDHENMFWYRQDPGLGLRLIYFSYDVKMKEKGDIPEGYSVSREKKERFSLILESASTNQTSMYLCASFSSGNTIYFGEGSWLTVV.

The chain uses TRBV29-1 and TRBJ2-2; 10 nucleotides match TRBD1. CDR1 is SQVTM and CDR2 is ANQGSEA in the germline V gene. CDR3 length: 13 residues. V lost 7 bases, J lost 7 bases, and 6 bases stayed unmatched. The CDR3 bases are TGCAGCGCAGACAGGGGGCCGGGCGGGGAGCTGTTTTTT. It yields the protein CSADRGPGGELFF.